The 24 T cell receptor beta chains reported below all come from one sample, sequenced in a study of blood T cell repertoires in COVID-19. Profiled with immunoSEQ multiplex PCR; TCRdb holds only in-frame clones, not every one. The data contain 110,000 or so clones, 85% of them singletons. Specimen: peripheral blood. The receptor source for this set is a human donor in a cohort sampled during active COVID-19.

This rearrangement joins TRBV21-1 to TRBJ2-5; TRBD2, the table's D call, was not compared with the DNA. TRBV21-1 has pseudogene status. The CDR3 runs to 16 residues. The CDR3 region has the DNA TGTGCCAGCAGCAGTGGACTAGCGGGGCCCCAAGAGACCCAGTACTTC. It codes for CASSSGLAGPQETQYF.

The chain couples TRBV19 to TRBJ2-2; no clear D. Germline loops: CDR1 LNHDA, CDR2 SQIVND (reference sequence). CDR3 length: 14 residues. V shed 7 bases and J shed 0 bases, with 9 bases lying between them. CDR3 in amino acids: CASKAATNTGELFF. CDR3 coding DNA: TGTGCCAGTAAGGCGGCTACGAACACCGGGGAGCTGTTTTTT.

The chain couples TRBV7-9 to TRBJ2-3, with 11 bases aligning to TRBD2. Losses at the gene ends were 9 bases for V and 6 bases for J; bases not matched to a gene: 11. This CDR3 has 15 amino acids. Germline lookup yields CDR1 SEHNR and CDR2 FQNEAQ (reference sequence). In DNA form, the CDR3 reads TGTGCCAGAACCCCACTAGCGGGGGCCGGGGATACGCAGTATTTT. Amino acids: CARTPLAGAGDTQYF.

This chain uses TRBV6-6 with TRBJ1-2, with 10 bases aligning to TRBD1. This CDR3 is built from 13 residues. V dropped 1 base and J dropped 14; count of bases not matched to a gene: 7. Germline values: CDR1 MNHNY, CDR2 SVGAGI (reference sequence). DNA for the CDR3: TGTGCCAGCAGTTACTGGGACAGGGGAGTTGGTACCTTC. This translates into CASSYWDRGVGTF.

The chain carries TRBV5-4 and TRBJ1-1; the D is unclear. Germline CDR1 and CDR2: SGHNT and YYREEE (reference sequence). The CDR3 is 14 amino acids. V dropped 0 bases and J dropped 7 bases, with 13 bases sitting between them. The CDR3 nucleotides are TGTGCCAGCAGCTTGGATCCAAGTAGTAGTGAAGCTTTCTTT. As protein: CASSLDPSSSEAFF.

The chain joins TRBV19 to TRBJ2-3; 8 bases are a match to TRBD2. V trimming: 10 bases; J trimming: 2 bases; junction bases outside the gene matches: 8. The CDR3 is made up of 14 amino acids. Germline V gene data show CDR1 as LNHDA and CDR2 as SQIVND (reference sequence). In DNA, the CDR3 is TGTGCCACAGCAGCGGGGGCCCTCACAGATACGCAGTATTTT. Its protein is CATAAGALTDTQYF.

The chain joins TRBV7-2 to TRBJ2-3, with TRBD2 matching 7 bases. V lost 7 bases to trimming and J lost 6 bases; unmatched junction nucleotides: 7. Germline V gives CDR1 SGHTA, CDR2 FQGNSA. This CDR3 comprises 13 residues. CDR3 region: CASTVGGGDTQYF. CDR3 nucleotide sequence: TGTGCCAGCACGGTGGGGGGAGGGGATACGCAGTATTTT.

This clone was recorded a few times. The CDR3 sequence: CASSISREPTEQYF. The CDR3 DNA sequence: TGTGCCAGTAGTATATCCAGGGAACCTACGGAGCAGTACTTC. J is TRBJ2-7 and V is TRBV19; D perhaps matches TRBD1 (5 bases). The CDR3 is 14 amino acids. The germline V and J ends were trimmed by 2 bases and 7 bases, with 15 bases remaining between them. CDR1 is LNHDA, CDR2 SQIVND, per germline (reference sequence).

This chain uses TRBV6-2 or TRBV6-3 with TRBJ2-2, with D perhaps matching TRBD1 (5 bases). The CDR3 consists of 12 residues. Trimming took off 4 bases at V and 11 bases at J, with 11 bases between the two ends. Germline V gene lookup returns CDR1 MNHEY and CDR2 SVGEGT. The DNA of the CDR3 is TGTGCCAGCAGTTCAGACAGCGACGAGCTGTTTTTT. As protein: CASSSDSDELFF.

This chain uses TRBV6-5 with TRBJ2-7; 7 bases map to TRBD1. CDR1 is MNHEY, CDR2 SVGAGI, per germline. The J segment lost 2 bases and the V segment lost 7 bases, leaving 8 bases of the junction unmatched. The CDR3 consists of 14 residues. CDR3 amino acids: CASNPPGQPYEQYF. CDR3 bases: TGTGCCAGCAACCCACCGGGACAGCCCTACGAGCAGTACTTC.

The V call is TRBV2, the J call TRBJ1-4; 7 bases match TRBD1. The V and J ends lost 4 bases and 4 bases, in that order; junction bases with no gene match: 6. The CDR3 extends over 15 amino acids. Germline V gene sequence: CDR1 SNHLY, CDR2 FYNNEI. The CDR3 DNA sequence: TGTGCCAGCAGTGTTAGGACAGGAGATAATGAAAAACTGTTTTTT. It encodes CASSVRTGDNEKLFF.

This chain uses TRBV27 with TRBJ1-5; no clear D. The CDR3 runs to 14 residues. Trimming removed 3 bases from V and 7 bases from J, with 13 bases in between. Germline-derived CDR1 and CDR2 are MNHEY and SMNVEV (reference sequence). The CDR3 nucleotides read TGTGCCAGCAGTTTTGCCGACACGGCCCAGCCCCAGCATTTT. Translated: CASSFADTAQPQHF.

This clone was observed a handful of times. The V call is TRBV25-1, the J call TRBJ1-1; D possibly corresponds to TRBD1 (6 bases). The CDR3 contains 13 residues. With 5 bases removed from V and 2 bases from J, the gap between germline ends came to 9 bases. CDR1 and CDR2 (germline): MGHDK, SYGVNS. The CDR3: CASSLQGNTEAFF. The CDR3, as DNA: TGTGCCAGCAGTTTACAGGGAAACACTGAAGCTTTCTTT.

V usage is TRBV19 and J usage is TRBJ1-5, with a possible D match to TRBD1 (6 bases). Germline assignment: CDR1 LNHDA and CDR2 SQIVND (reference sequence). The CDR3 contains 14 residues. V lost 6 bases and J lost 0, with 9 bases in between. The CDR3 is CASSDRSSNQPQHF. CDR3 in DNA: TGTGCCAGTAGCGACAGGTCTAGCAATCAGCCCCAGCATTTT. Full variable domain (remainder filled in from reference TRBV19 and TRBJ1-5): DGGITQSPKYLFRKEGQNVTLSCEQNLNHDAMYWYRQDPGQGLRLIYYSQIVNDFQKGDIAEGYSVSREKKESFPLTVTSAQKNPTAFYLCASSDRSSNQPQHFGDGTRLSIL.

CDR3 bases: TGTGCCACCGCCTTAGCGGGCAACCAAGAGACCCAGTACTTC. The encoded protein is CATALAGNQETQYF. The chain is built from TRBV28 and TRBJ2-5, with 7 bases fitting TRBD2. The germline CDR1 and CDR2 sequences are MDHEN and SYDVKM. V dropped 10 bases and J dropped 0; count of bases not matched to a gene: 8. The CDR3 runs to 14 residues.

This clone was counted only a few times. The CDR3 bases are TGCGCCAGCAGCTTAGGGACTAGCTACTACAATGAGCAGTTCTTC. Residues: CASSLGTSYYNEQFF. The genes are TRBV5-1 and TRBJ2-1, with 9 bases that match TRBD2. The CDR3 length is 15 residues. Germline V gene sequence: CDR1 SGHRS, CDR2 YFSETQ. With V trimmed by 2 bases and J by 3 bases, 3 bases remained unmatched.

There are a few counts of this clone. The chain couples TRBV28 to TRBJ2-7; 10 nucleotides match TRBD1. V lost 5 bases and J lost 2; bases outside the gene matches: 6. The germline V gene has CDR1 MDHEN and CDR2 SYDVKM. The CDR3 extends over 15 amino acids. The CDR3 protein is CASSGTGTGAYEQYF. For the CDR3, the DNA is TGTGCCAGCAGTGGAACCGGGACAGGGGCCTACGAGCAGTACTTC.

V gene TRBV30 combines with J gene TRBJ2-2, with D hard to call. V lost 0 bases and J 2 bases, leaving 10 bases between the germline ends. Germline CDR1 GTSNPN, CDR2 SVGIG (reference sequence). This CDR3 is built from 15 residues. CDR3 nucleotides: TGTGCCTGGAGTGTACTCCCTTCAAACACCGGGGAGCTGTTTTTT. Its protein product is CAWSVLPSNTGELFF.

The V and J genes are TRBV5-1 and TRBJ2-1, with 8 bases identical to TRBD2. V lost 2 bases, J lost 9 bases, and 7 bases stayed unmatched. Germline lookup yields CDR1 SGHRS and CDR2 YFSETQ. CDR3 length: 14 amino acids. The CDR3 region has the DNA TGCGCCAGCAGCTTCACGGAGCGGGGGCTTGAGCAGTTCTTC. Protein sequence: CASSFTERGLEQFF.

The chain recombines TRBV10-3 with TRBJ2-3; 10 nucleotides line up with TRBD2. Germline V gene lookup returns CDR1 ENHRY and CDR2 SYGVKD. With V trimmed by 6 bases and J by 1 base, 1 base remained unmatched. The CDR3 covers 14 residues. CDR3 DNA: TGTGCCATCAGCGGACTAGCGGGCACAGATACGCAGTATTTT. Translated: CAISGLAGTDTQYF.

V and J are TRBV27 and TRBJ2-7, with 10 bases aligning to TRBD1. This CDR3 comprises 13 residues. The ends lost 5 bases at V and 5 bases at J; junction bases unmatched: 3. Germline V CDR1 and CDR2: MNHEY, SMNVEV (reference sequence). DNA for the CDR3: TGTGCCAGCAGTAGGACAGGGGGGGACGAGCAGTACTTC. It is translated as CASSRTGGDEQYF.

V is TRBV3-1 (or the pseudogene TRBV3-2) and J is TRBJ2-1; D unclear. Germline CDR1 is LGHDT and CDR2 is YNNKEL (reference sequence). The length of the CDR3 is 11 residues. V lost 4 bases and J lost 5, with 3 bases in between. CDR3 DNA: TGTGCCAGCAGCCTAGACAATGAGCAGTTCTTC. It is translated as CASSLDNEQFF.

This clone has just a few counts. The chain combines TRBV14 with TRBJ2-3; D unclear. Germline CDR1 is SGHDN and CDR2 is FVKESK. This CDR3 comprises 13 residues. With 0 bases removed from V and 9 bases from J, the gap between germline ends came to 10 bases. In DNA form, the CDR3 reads TGTGCCAGCAGCCAAGAATTGACTGAGACGCAGTATTTT. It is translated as CASSQELTETQYF.

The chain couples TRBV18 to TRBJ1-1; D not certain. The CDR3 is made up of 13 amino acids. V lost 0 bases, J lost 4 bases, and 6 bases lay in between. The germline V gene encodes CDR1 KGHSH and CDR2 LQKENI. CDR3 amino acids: CASSPPAGTEAFF. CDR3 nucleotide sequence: TGTGCCAGCTCACCACCTGCAGGCACTGAAGCTTTCTTT.